Below, one TCR beta chain is given with its context. The sample comes from a study of blood T cell repertoires in COVID-19. This CDR3 is 18 amino acids long. Germline CDR1 reads KGHSH; CDR2 reads LQKENI. V shed 0 bases, J shed 0 bases, and the junction held 10 bases outside the gene matches. Each participant's cohort was designated according to participant-reported clinical history. The repertoire was sequenced with immunoSEQ multiplex PCR; TCRdb's copy has only in-frame clones and lacks some. The repertoire holds under 300,000 clones, with under 90% as singletons. Sequenced material: PBMCs or T cells enriched from blood (not recorded which). The chain combines TRBV18 with TRBJ1-1; 7 bases line up with TRBD1. This TCR derives from a man younger than 35 who had recovered from COVID-19. CDR3 sequence reads: CASSPPGRGRLLNTEAFF. The CDR3 coding sequence is TGTGCCAGCTCACCACCAGGAAGGGGGCGCCTCCTGAACACTGAAGCTTTCTTT.